The 8 T cell receptor beta chains below were found in one sample sequenced in a study of blood T cell repertoires in COVID-19. Method: immunoSEQ multiplex PCR; TCRdb's copy keeps in-frame clones and lacks some. The sample has some 120,000 clones, around 83% seen once. The specimen was peripheral blood. The receptors here all came from a woman between 50 and 59 years old with acute or convalescent COVID-19.

The chain joins TRBV27 to TRBJ1-4; D gene uncertain. There are 15 residues in the CDR3. Trimming left V 5 bases short and J 0 bases short, with 10 bases between. Germline V gene data show CDR1 as MNHEY and CDR2 as SMNVEV (reference sequence). The CDR3 sequence is CASSPTRTTNEKLFF. Here the CDR3 DNA reads TGTGCCAGCAGTCCCACCAGGACAACTAATGAAAAACTGTTTTTT. The variable domain in full, with the rest retrieved from reference TRBV27 and TRBJ1-4, is EAQVTQNPRYLITVTGKKLTVTCSQNMNHEYMSWYRQDPGLGLRQIYYSMNVEVTDKGDVPEGYKVSRKEKRNFPLILESPSPNQTSLYFCASSPTRTTNEKLFFGSGTQLSVL.

V gene TRBV4-2 combines with J gene TRBJ1-2; the match to TRBD1 covers 7 bases. J lost 6 bases, V lost 0 bases, and 10 bases had no gene match. CDR3 size: 16 residues. Looked up from germline, CDR1 is LGHNA and CDR2 is YNFKEQ. The CDR3 is CASSQDPAAGGNGYTF. The DNA of the CDR3 is TGTGCCAGCAGCCAAGATCCGGCGGCAGGGGGGAATGGCTACACCTTC.

The J gene is TRBJ1-4, the V gene TRBV5-1; D might be TRBD1 (6 bases). Trimming removed 4 bases from V and 3 bases from J, with 13 bases in between. Germline V CDR1 and CDR2: SGHRS, YFSETQ. This CDR3 is 15 amino acids long. For the CDR3, the DNA is TGCGCCAGCAGCAACTCAGGGGACCCTAATGAAAAACTGTTTTTT. Translation: CASSNSGDPNEKLFF.

The gene calls are TRBV15 and TRBJ1-1; 8 positions agree with TRBD1. Losses at the gene ends were 7 bases for V and 4 bases for J; bases not matched to a gene: 5. Germline-derived CDR1 and CDR2 are LNHNV and YYDKDF (reference sequence). This CDR3 has 13 amino acids. In DNA form, the CDR3 reads TGTGCCACCACCCCAGACAGGGGCACTGAAGCTTTCTTT. This translates into CATTPDRGTEAFF.

This sequence joins TRBV24-1 and TRBJ1-5; 8 nucleotides match TRBD1. The CDR3 is made up of 13 amino acids. After removal of 9 bases from V and 5 bases from J, the junction contained 5 bases not matched to a gene. Germline V CDR1 and CDR2: KGHDR, SFDVKD. The CDR3 reads CATQGAGDQPQHF. The CDR3, as DNA: TGTGCCACCCAGGGGGCGGGTGATCAGCCCCAGCATTTT.

The chain links TRBV19 to TRBJ1-5; maybe TRBD1 (6 bases). The V gene lost 1 base and the J gene lost 7 bases, with 8 bases spanning the gap. The CDR3 totals 13 residues. Germline V CDR1 and CDR2: LNHDA, SQIVND (reference sequence). CDR3 sequence (DNA): TGTGCCAGTAGTATAGGGGGGCGGCAGCCCCAGCATTTT. It codes for CASSIGGRQPQHF.

This clone was counted a single time. This chain links TRBV19 with TRBJ2-1; D unresolved. CDR1 and CDR2 (germline): LNHDA, SQIVND (reference sequence). The CDR3 spans 17 residues. The V end was cut by 3 bases, the J end by 5 bases, with 20 bases between. CDR3 nucleotide sequence: TGTGCCAGTAGTATGAGGTCTGTAAGGAAGCAAAACAATGAGCAGTTCTTC. Its protein is CASSMRSVRKQNNEQFF.

This clone appeared a few times. This sequence joins TRBV12-3 or TRBV12-4 and TRBJ1-5; D not certain. The V gene lost 4 bases and the J gene lost 4 bases, with 8 bases spanning the gap. This CDR3 contains 13 residues. The CDR3 reads CASSYLSNQPQHF. The CDR3 region has the DNA TGTGCCAGCAGTTACCTGAGTAATCAGCCCCAGCATTTT.